This TCR beta chain originates from a study of blood T cell repertoires in COVID-19. Assay: immunoSEQ multiplex PCR; the TCRdb copy retains only in-frame clones and omits some. The sample lists 130,000 or so clones; roughly three quarters were seen once. Trimming took 0 bases from V and 1 from J, leaving 8 bases between them. This CDR3 comprises 14 residues. Per germline, CDR1 SGHRS and CDR2 YFSETQ. The TCR comes from a man older than 75 with acute or convalescent COVID-19. Specimen: peripheral blood. V gene TRBV5-1 combines with J gene TRBJ2-7; no clear D gene. The CDR3 DNA is TGCGCCAGCAGCTTGGTTGCAGATTCCTACGAGCAGTACTTC. Residues: CASSLVADSYEQYF.